The clone carrying this T cell receptor beta chain showed up just once. Its antigen is as yet unknown. Patients were all untreated before their thyroid surgery. The sample comes from a study of metastatic and nonmetastatic thyroid tumors. Study observations and caveats: It was reported that TCR beta diversity was significantly higher in malignant thyroid tumors than benign nodules, in blood and tumor.

The J segment lost 0 bases and the V segment lost 4 bases, leaving 3 bases of the junction unmatched. This CDR3 region has 15 residues. Germline V gives CDR1 LGHDT, CDR2 YNNKEL (reference sequence). TCRdb reassembled clones from the PCR reads with MiXCR. The sample gives about 2,900 clones, roughly 35% of which show up once; 22% is in the top ten. The clonotype originates from a female donor with papillary thyroid cancer or a benign thyroid nodule (not recorded which). Some clones in this sample may be carry-over from other donors' samples. The chain is built from TRBV3-1 and TRBJ2-3; the match to TRBD1 covers 8 bases. The sequenced material came from tumor tissue. The CDR3 reads CASSPNRGSTDTQYF. For the CDR3, the DNA is TGTGCCAGCAGCCCAAACAGGGGGAGCACAGATACGCAGTATTTT.